These T cell receptor beta chains were read from a single sample in a study of T-cell memory formation after mild COVID-19. TCRdb re-called the 5' RACE reads with MiXCR, one entry per CDR3 protein. The profile shows 200,000 to 250,000 distinct CDR3 sequences, roughly 10% of them singletons. Material: PBMCs or a T cell subset sorted from them (not recorded which). Receptor source: a man aged 18 to 29 who had mild COVID-19 (a few samples of this study predate the infection). Cell type and time point are not known. Each CDR3 is given with its conserved first and last residue. D genes are given only for firm matches. Expanded clones are given a class, and other clones once, few, many or no size at all.

j_gene | v_gene | abundance | d_gene | CDR3aa | CDR3nt
TRBJ1-3 | TRBV12-3/TRBV12-4 | many | NA | CASRRDGNSGNTIYF | TGTGCCAGCAGGCGCGACGGGAACTCTGGAAACACCATATATTTT
TRBJ2-2 | TRBV2 | few | NA | CASSKATDLAGELFF | TGTGCCAGCAGCAAGGCCACAGACCTTGCCGGGGAGCTGTTTTTT
TRBJ1-6 | TRBV2 | NA | TRBD1 | CASRWTGGGSPLHF | TGTGCCAGCCGCTGGACAGGGGGCGGATCACCCCTCCACTTT
TRBJ2-7 | TRBV7-2 | many | NA | CASSLAIGGAFEYEQYF | TGTGCCAGCAGCTTAGCTATCGGAGGGGCCTTTGAATACGAGCAGTACTTC
TRBJ2-3 | TRBV5-8 | NA | TRBD1 | CASSIGGASWDTQYF | TGTGCCAGCAGCATAGGGGGCGCGTCATGGGATACGCAGTATTTT
TRBJ2-7 | TRBV6-2/TRBV6-3 | few | NA | CASSYVVGSHEQYF | TGTGCCAGCAGTTACGTGGTCGGATCCCACGAGCAGTACTTC
TRBJ2-1 | TRBV4-3 | NA | TRBD2 | CASSQDYSGAYNEQFF | TGCGCCAGCAGCCAAGATTACAGCGGGGCCTACAATGAGCAGTTCTTC
TRBJ2-5 | TRBV7-9 | many | NA | CASSSWDGQETQYF | TGTGCCAGCAGCTCCTGGGACGGCCAAGAGACCCAGTACTTC
TRBJ2-3 | TRBV3-1 | many | NA | CASSQQTGNTQYF | TGTGCCAGCAGCCAACAAACGGGAAATACGCAGTATTTT
TRBJ2-3 | TRBV14 | NA | TRBD2 | CASSKSGAADTQYF | TGTGCCAGCAGCAAAAGCGGGGCCGCAGATACGCAGTATTTT
TRBJ2-1 | TRBV7-2 | NA | NA | CASSGWGRRDEQFF | TGTGCCAGCAGCGGGTGGGGCAGGAGAGATGAGCAGTTCTTC
TRBJ1-2 | TRBV5-1 | NA | TRBD1 | CASRGQENYGYTF | TGCGCCAGCAGGGGACAGGAGAACTATGGCTACACCTTC
TRBJ1-5 | TRBV4-3 | NA | NA | CASSQDLGRGQPQHF | TGCGCCAGCAGCCAAGATCTCGGCCGGGGCCAGCCCCAGCATTTT
TRBJ1-2 | TRBV7-9 | NA | NA | CASSLVGAYGYTF | TGTGCCAGCAGCTTAGTGGGGGCCTATGGCTACACCTTC
TRBJ2-5 | TRBV4-1 | NA | TRBD2 | CASSVRTSGGQTQYF | TGCGCCAGCAGCGTCCGGACTAGCGGGGGGCAGACCCAGTACTTC
TRBJ2-5 | TRBV4-3 | few | NA | CASSQDTGVKTQYF | TGCGCCAGCAGCCAAGATACAGGAGTGAAGACCCAGTACTTC
TRBJ2-1 | TRBV6-2/TRBV6-3 | many | NA | CASGLGVNEQFF | TGTGCCAGCGGTTTGGGCGTCAATGAGCAGTTCTTC
TRBJ2-1 | TRBV2 | NA | TRBD1 | CASSKRTGKNEQFF | TGTGCCAGCAGTAAACGGACAGGGAAAAATGAGCAGTTCTTC
TRBJ1-6 | TRBV11-2 | once | NA | CASSLVGGSSYNSPLHF | TGTGCCAGCAGCTTAGTTGGGGGTAGCTCCTATAATTCACCCCTCCACTTT
TRBJ2-6 | TRBV6-6 | NA | NA | CASSYHRGYGANVLTF | TGTGCCAGCAGTTACCATAGGGGCTACGGGGCCAACGTCCTGACTTTC
TRBJ2-6 | TRBV5-1 | NA | TRBD2 | CASSPAGVISGANVLTF | TGCGCCAGCAGCCCGGCGGGGGTAATTTCTGGGGCCAACGTCCTGACTTTC
TRBJ2-1 | TRBV11-2 | few | NA | CASSPNGAGAYNEQFF | TGTGCCAGCAGCCCAAACGGTGCGGGGGCTTACAATGAGCAGTTCTTC
TRBJ2-7 | TRBV4-3 | few | TRBD2 | CASSQDQWRGGYEQYF | TGCGCCAGCAGCCAAGACCAGTGGCGGGGGGGCTACGAGCAGTACTTC
TRBJ2-1 | TRBV12-3/TRBV12-4 | few | NA | CASSFAGKSEQFF | TGTGCCAGCAGTTTCGCGGGGAAGAGTGAGCAGTTCTTC
TRBJ2-6 | TRBV10-3 | few | TRBD2 | CAISVSSGVGGANVLTF | TGTGCCATCAGTGTCTCTAGCGGGGTTGGAGGGGCCAACGTCCTGACTTTC
TRBJ1-5 | TRBV6-2/TRBV6-3 | NA | NA | CASSRDRRLDQPQHF | TGTGCCAGCAGTCGAGACAGGCGCTTGGATCAGCCCCAGCATTTT
TRBJ1-4 | TRBV27 | few | NA | CASSFPGTEKLFF | TGTGCCAGCAGTTTTCCCGGGACCGAAAAACTGTTTTTT
TRBJ1-6 | TRBV27 | NA | NA | CASMAQGVSPLHF | TGTGCCAGCATGGCACAGGGAGTTTCACCCCTCCACTTT
TRBJ1-1 | TRBV27 | NA | NA | CASSFEGLNTEAFF | TGTGCCAGCAGTTTCGAAGGGTTGAACACTGAAGCTTTCTTT
TRBJ2-3 | TRBV6-2/TRBV6-3 | NA | TRBD2 | CASIRGGFTDTQYF | TGTGCCAGCATCCGCGGGGGGTTTACAGATACGCAGTATTTT
TRBJ1-1 | TRBV6-2/TRBV6-3 | few | NA | CASSSQGFTEAFF | TGTGCCAGCAGTTCCCAGGGGTTCACTGAAGCTTTCTTT
TRBJ1-5 | TRBV25-1 | NA | NA | CASSEPGRQPQHF | TGTGCCAGCAGTGAACCGGGGCGACAGCCCCAGCATTTT
TRBJ2-4 | TRBV6-5 | NA | TRBD2 | CASSYSGGSPLAKNIQYF | TGTGCCAGCAGTTACTCCGGGGGGTCCCCTTTAGCCAAAAACATTCAGTACTTC
TRBJ2-5 | TRBV6-5 | NA | NA | CASSYSRQETQYF | TGTGCCAGCAGTTACTCCAGGCAAGAGACCCAGTACTTC
TRBJ2-2 | TRBV4-3 | NA | TRBD1 | CASSQEADRVTGELFF | TGCGCCAGCAGCCAAGAAGCGGACAGGGTCACCGGGGAGCTGTTTTTT
TRBJ1-5 | TRBV4-3 | few | NA | CASSQTDSLNQPQHF | TGCGCCAGCAGCCAGACGGACAGTCTCAATCAGCCCCAGCATTTT
TRBJ1-5 | TRBV4-1 | few | NA | CASSQLGNQPQHF | TGCGCCAGCAGCCAACTCGGCAATCAGCCCCAGCATTTT
TRBJ2-2 | TRBV5-1 | few | NA | CASSFLWTENTGELFF | TGCGCCAGCAGCTTTTTATGGACAGAGAACACCGGGGAGCTGTTTTTT
TRBJ2-7 | TRBV5-1 | many | NA | CASSFGQFYEQYF | TGCGCCAGCAGCTTTGGCCAGTTCTACGAGCAGTACTTC
TRBJ2-7 | TRBV4-2 | NA | TRBD2 | CASSQDSSGRSSYEQYF | TGTGCCAGCAGCCAAGACAGTAGCGGGAGATCGTCCTACGAGCAGTACTTC
TRBJ2-3 | TRBV3-1 | many | TRBD2 | CASSQDLAGGHTDTQYF | TGTGCCAGCAGCCAAGATCTAGCGGGGGGCCACACAGATACGCAGTATTTT
TRBJ1-2 | TRBV27 | NA | TRBD1 | CASSTGGGYGYTF | TGTGCCAGCAGTACAGGGGGCGGATATGGCTACACCTTC
TRBJ2-1 | TRBV24-1 | NA | TRBD2 | CATSDGLAEAYNEQFF | TGTGCCACCAGTGACGGACTAGCGGAGGCCTACAATGAGCAGTTCTTC
TRBJ2-1 | TRBV15 | NA | NA | CATSRGSAATYNEQFF | TGTGCCACCAGCAGGGGTAGCGCGGCAACCTACAATGAGCAGTTCTTC
TRBJ2-1 | TRBV5-1 | few | TRBD1 | CASSFQGAQEEQFF | TGCGCCAGCAGCTTCCAGGGGGCGCAGGAGGAGCAGTTCTTC